This T cell receptor beta chain was sequenced in a study of type 1 and type 2 diabetes patients. Amplification started from genomic DNA. Amplification of the beta chain CDR3 used 30 forward and 13 reverse multiplex primers. TCRdb independently ran MiXCR on the multiplex PCR reads; one entry per CDR3 protein. Here the sample spans 250,000 to 300,000 distinct CDR3 sequences, roughly 44% being singletons. The sample consisted of peripheral blood mononuclear cells (PBMCs). This clonotype originated in a man between 18 and 35 years old with type 2 diabetes.

This CDR3 is CASSFRDAGNTIYF. In DNA form, the CDR3 reads TGTGCCAGCAGCTTCCGGGACGCGGGAAACACCATATATTTT. The V gene is TRBV7-6, the J gene TRBJ1-3; D is perhaps TRBD1 (5 bases). The CDR3 has 14 amino acids. The ends were cut back, 3 bases at V and 4 bases at J, with 10 bases in the middle. Germline assignment: CDR1 SGHVS and CDR2 FNYEAQ.